Listed here are 25 T cell receptor beta chains from one sample, sequenced in a study of T cells in Graves' hyperthyroidism and ophthalmopathy. Amplified TCR beta CDR3 regions came from RNA transcripts. The TCR CDR3 first-round RT-PCR relied on the HTBI primer set. TCRdb re-called the multiplex PCR reads with MiXCR, one entry per CDR3 protein. The sample includes under 550,000 distinct CDR3 sequences, approximately 13% of them seen just once. The sequencing input was blood. The receptor set was obtained from a woman aged 18-35 years with Graves' hyperthyroidism.

This clonotype was detected ten times or more. V and J are TRBV5-6 and TRBJ2-1; either TRBD1 or TRBD2 may fit D (5 bases each). Per the germline V gene, CDR1 is SGHDT and CDR2 is YYEEEE. CDR3 length: 15 residues. The V end was cut by 4 bases, the J end by 8 bases, with 19 bases between. In nucleotides, the CDR3 is TGTGCCAGCAGCCGAGGGCAGGGAATCCTCCATGAGCAGTTCTTC. Residues: CASSRGQGILHEQFF.

The chain is built from TRBV20-1 and TRBJ2-1, with TRBD2 matching 9 bases. This CDR3 has 15 amino acids. The germline CDR1 and CDR2 sequences are DFQATT and SNEGSKA (reference sequence). V dropped 3 bases and J dropped 3; count of bases not matched to a gene: 6. The CDR3 loop reads CSARGTSRDYNEQFF. In DNA form, the CDR3 reads TGCAGTGCTAGGGGGACTAGCCGGGACTACAATGAGCAGTTCTTC.

CDR3 amino acids: CATSSAGGVGYTF. In nucleotides, the CDR3 is TGTGCCACCAGTAGCGCAGGGGGCGTTGGCTACACCTTC. The chain carries TRBV15 and TRBJ1-2, with 8 bases identical to TRBD1. V dropped 6 bases and J dropped 7; count of bases not matched to a gene: 7. Germline CDR1 and CDR2: LNHNV and YYDKDF (reference sequence). There are 13 residues in the CDR3. The variable domain in full, with the rest retrieved from reference TRBV15 and TRBJ1-2, is DAMVIQNPRYQVTQFGKPVTLSCSQTLNHNVMYWYQQKSSQAPKLLFHYYDKDFNNEADTPDNFQSRRPNTSFCFLDIRSPGLGDTAMYLCATSSAGGVGYTFGSGTRLTVV.

To note about this clonotype: One base away lies a much larger clone, so this may be a sequencing read error. The chain links TRBV5-5 to TRBJ1-5; TRBD1 aligns across 7 bases. J was trimmed by 5 bases and V by 2 bases; bases with no gene match: 4. The length of the CDR3 is 14 residues. The V gene's germline CDR1 is SGHKS and CDR2 YYEKEE (reference sequence). In DNA, the CDR3 is TGTGCCAGCAGCTTTCTGACAGGGCATCAGCCCCAGCATTTT. Protein product: CASSFLTGHQPQHF.

This clonotype was found a few times. Possible read error: a much larger clone is one base away. This sequence joins TRBV3-1 and TRBJ2-5; 7 bases align to TRBD2. This CDR3 contains 15 residues. Germline V gene lookup returns CDR1 LGHDT and CDR2 YNNKEL (reference sequence). CDR3: CASSRHGTTQETRYF. CDR3 nucleotide sequence: TGTGCCAGCAGCCGCCACGGGACTACTCAAGAGACCCGGTACTTC.

This clonotype was detected many times. The rearrangement links TRBV6-5 to TRBJ1-2; the D gene is possibly TRBD1 (6 bases). This CDR3 spans 13 amino acids. The V gene lost 0 bases and the J gene lost 12 bases, with 14 bases spanning the gap. Germline values: CDR1 MNHEY, CDR2 SVGAGI. CDR3 sequence: CASSYSGQGYHTF. CDR3 DNA sequence: TGTGCCAGCAGTTACTCGGGGCAGGGGTATCACACCTTC.

This clonotype has at least ten counts. J is TRBJ1-1 and V is TRBV9, with D possibly matching TRBD1 (6 bases). CDR1 SGDLS and CDR2 YYNGEE come from the germline V gene. The CDR3 consists of 13 residues. The V end was cut by 4 bases, the J end by 5 bases, with 12 bases between. CDR3 protein: CASSLTGITEAFF. CDR3 nucleotide sequence: TGTGCCAGCAGCTTAACAGGGATAACTGAAGCTTTCTTT.

Ten or more counts support this clonotype. This chain links TRBV4-3 with TRBJ2-7; no clear D gene. Germline CDR1 and CDR2: LGHNA and YSLEER. V lost 4 bases to trimming and J lost 6 bases, with 16 bases between them. The CDR3 runs to 14 residues. CDR3 region: CASSPSLDHGEQYF. DNA of the CDR3: TGCGCCAGCAGCCCAAGTCTGGATCACGGCGAGCAGTACTTC.

This clonotype was counted at least ten times. J is TRBJ2-7 and V is TRBV20-1; D perhaps matches TRBD1 (6 bases). Trimming removed 3 bases at V and 3 bases at J, with 15 bases between. CDR1 and CDR2 (germline): DFQATT, SNEGSKA (reference sequence). This CDR3 has 14 amino acids. The CDR3 DNA reads TGCAGTGCTAGGAAGACAGGAATCGGCTACGAGCAGTACTTC. It specifies CSARKTGIGYEQYF.

The V and J genes are TRBV5-4 and TRBJ2-3, with TRBD1 identical over 9 bases. CDR1 and CDR2 (germline): SGHNT, YYREEE (reference sequence). The CDR3 runs 17 residues. V shed 4 bases and J 4 bases; nucleotides not matched to a gene: 13. CDR3: CASSTSRTGAGADTQYF. Written as DNA, the CDR3 is TGTGCCAGCAGCACCTCCAGGACAGGGGCGGGGGCAGATACGCAGTATTTT.

The rearrangement uses TRBV19 and TRBJ2-6; D not certain. With 1 base removed from V and 3 bases from J, the gap between germline ends came to 7 bases. CDR1 and CDR2 from the germline V gene are LNHDA and SQIVND (reference sequence). The CDR3 spans 15 residues. This chain's CDR3 is CASSIGGYGANVLTF. Here the CDR3 DNA reads TGTGCCAGTAGTATAGGTGGATATGGGGCCAACGTCCTGACTTTC.

V usage is TRBV27 and J usage is TRBJ1-4; D gene uncertain. The germline V gene has CDR1 MNHEY and CDR2 SMNVEV (reference sequence). Trimming cost V 2 bases and J 9 bases, with 10 bases left between them. CDR3 length: 13 amino acids. The CDR3 DNA reads as TGTGCCAGCAGTTTACGGGTTTGGAAAAAACTGTTTTTT. Translating it yields CASSLRVWKKLFF.

This clonotype was detected ten times or more. This chain joins TRBV18 and TRBJ1-1; D remains ambiguous. CDR1 is KGHSH and CDR2 is LQKENI in the germline V gene. Between the trimmed V and J ends, which lost 6 bases and 0 bases, there was a span of 14 bases. The CDR3 is 15 amino acids. For the CDR3, the DNA is TGTGCCAGCTCCAAACAGTGGAACATGAACACTGAAGCTTTCTTT. It is translated as CASSKQWNMNTEAFF.

Ten or more counts support this clonotype. The gene calls are TRBV30 and TRBJ2-5; D possibly corresponds to TRBD2 (5 bases). The CDR3 has 14 residues. V was cut by 0 bases and J by 2 bases, with 10 bases left in between. Germline V gene sequence: CDR1 GTSNPN, CDR2 SVGIG (reference sequence). In nucleotides, the CDR3 is TGTGCCTGGAGTGTAGTGGAGGAACAAGAGACCCAGTACTTC. This translates into CAWSVVEEQETQYF.

This clonotype has at least ten counts. The V and J genes are TRBV12-3 or TRBV12-4 and TRBJ2-3, with a tentative D call TRBD2 (5 bases). The CDR3 length is 15 residues. Trimming stripped 5 bases from V and 1 base from J, with 13 bases between. This chain's CDR3 is CASSHKDWGTDTQYF. CDR3 in DNA: TGTGCCAGCAGTCACAAGGACTGGGGCACAGATACGCAGTATTTT.

As regards this clonotype: This may stem from a read error, because a much larger clone lies one nucleotide away. The chain links TRBV12-3 or TRBV12-4 to TRBJ2-1; a weak D match, TRBD2 (6 bases). The CDR3 runs to 16 residues. CDR3 amino acids: CASRRDIGGPYNKQFF. CDR3 DNA: TGTGCCAGCAGGCGAGACATAGGAGGGCCCTACAATAAGCAGTTCTTC.

This clonotype was counted at least ten times. The V and J genes are TRBV24-1 and TRBJ2-3; TRBD2 matches at 7 bases. The CDR3 contains 16 residues. The trim removed 5 bases at V and 2 bases at J, leaving 9 bases unmatched. Germline V gene sequence: CDR1 KGHDR, CDR2 SFDVKD. In nucleotides, the CDR3 is TGTGCCACCAGTGCGTTTGGGAGGGCTACCACAGATACGCAGTATTTT. This encodes CATSAFGRATTDTQYF.

The chain joins TRBV5-5 to TRBJ1-3, with a weak D call TRBD1 (5 bases). Trimming took 5 bases from V and 0 from J, leaving 12 bases between them. This CDR3 has 15 amino acids. From germline, CDR1 is SGHKS and CDR2 YYEKEE (reference sequence). This CDR3 is CASRVQGPSGNTIYF. The CDR3 bases are TGTGCCAGCAGGGTCCAGGGCCCCTCTGGAAACACCATATATTTT. The full variable domain, in which reference TRBV5-5 and TRBJ1-3 provide the parts outside the CDR3, is DAGVTQSPTHLIKTRGQQVTLRCSPISGHKSVSWYQQVLGQGPQFIFQYYEKEERGRGNFPDRFSARQFPNYSSELNVNALLLGDSALYLCASRVQGPSGNTIYFGEGSWLTVV.

Note on this clonotype: Germline is not matched at one junction end, which may reflect a read error. The rearrangement links TRBV5-1 to TRBJ2-1; TRBD2 matches 8 bases. CDR1 and CDR2 (germline): SGHRS, YFSETQ. The CDR3 covers 15 residues. The CDR3 here is CASSGSPSSYNEQFF. The CDR3 nucleotides read TGTGCCAGCAGCGGGAGTCCGAGCTCCTACAATGAGCAGTTCTTC.

This rearrangement joins TRBV4-1 to TRBJ2-7, with 11 bases aligning to TRBD2. Germline V lookup: CDR1 MGHRA, CDR2 YSYEKL. This CDR3 region has 15 residues. V shed 4 bases, J shed 7 bases, and the junction held 9 bases outside the gene matches. This CDR3 reads CASSRIAGGPREQYF. The CDR3, as DNA: TGCGCCAGCAGCCGCATAGCGGGAGGGCCGCGGGAGCAGTACTTC.

As for this clonotype: A read error may be the cause here, since a much bigger clone is one base away. The chain couples TRBV18 to TRBJ1-2; no definite D call. This CDR3 comprises 15 residues. CDR1 KGHSH and CDR2 LQKENI come from the germline V gene. The CDR3 loop is CASSPPSQVWDGHTF. CDR3 bases: TGTGCCAGCTCACCACCTTCCCAGGTGTGGGATGGCCACACCTTC.

In its sample, this clonotype was seen many times. The chain employs TRBV11-2 and TRBJ2-5; D uncertain. V dropped 3 bases and J dropped 1 base, with 9 bases sitting between them. The CDR3 is 14 residues long. Germline-derived CDR1 and CDR2 are SGHAT and FQNNGV. The CDR3 is CASSFSTAQETQYF. CDR3 nucleotide sequence: TGTGCCAGCAGCTTTTCAACAGCCCAAGAGACCCAGTACTTC.

This clonotype showed up just a few times. The chain links TRBV28 to TRBJ2-5; 7 bases match TRBD2. CDR1 is MDHEN and CDR2 is SYDVKM in the germline V gene. The V and J ends lost 7 bases and 5 bases, in that order; junction bases with no gene match: 13. The CDR3 is 15 residues long. The CDR3 loop is CASNPRGRARETQYF. In DNA form, the CDR3 reads TGTGCCAGCAACCCCCGGGGGAGGGCGAGGGAGACCCAGTACTTC.

This clonotype was found many times. The chain uses TRBV18 and TRBJ1-1; D unresolved. Per germline, CDR1 KGHSH and CDR2 LQKENI. V lost 2 bases and J lost 6, with 4 bases in between. CDR3 length equals 11 residues. In DNA, the CDR3 is TGTGCCAGCTCACCAGGGTCTGAAGCTTTCTTT. Translated, it gives CASSPGSEAFF.

The chain recombines TRBV9 with TRBJ1-6; possibly TRBD1 for D (5 bases). Germline V gives CDR1 SGDLS, CDR2 YYNGEE. The CDR3 is 14 amino acids. V lost 3 bases and J 6 bases, leaving 10 bases between the germline ends. The CDR3 region is CASSGGRTNSPLHF. The CDR3 DNA reads TGTGCCAGCAGCGGGGGACGGACTAATTCACCCCTCCACTTT.